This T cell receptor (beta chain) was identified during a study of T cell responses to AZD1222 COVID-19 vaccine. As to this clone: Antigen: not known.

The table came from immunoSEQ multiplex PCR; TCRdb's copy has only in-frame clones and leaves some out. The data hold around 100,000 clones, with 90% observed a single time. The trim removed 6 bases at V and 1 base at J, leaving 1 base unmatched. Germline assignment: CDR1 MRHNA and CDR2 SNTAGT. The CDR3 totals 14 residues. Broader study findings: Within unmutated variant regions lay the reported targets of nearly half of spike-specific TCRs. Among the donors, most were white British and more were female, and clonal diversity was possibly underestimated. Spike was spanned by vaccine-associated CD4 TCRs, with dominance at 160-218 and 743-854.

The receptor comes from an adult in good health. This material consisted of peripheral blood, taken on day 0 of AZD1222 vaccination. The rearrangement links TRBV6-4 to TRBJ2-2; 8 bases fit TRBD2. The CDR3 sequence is CASRRGENTGELFF. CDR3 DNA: TGTGCCAGCAGGCGGGGGGAGAACACCGGGGAGCTGTTTTTT.